The 18 T cell receptor beta chains given below trace back to one sample, sequenced in a study of T cell repertoires in cytomegalovirus infection. TCRdb re-called the reads through MiXCR, storing one row per CDR3 protein. The sample lists fewer than 400,000 distinct CDR3 sequences; 15% to 20% were seen once. The sequenced sample was PBMCs. Every receptor here comes from a human donor in good health (CMV status not recorded). Some clones in this sample may be carry-over from other donors' samples.

This clonotype was counted a few times. The chain links TRBV4-1 to TRBJ2-1; 10 bases agree with TRBD2. V shed 2 bases and J 3 bases; nucleotides not matched to a gene: 4. CDR1 and CDR2 (germline): MGHRA, YSYEKL. This CDR3 has 16 residues. The CDR3 loop is CASSQRTSGIYNEQFF. The CDR3 nucleotides read TGCGCCAGCAGCCAACGGACTAGCGGTATCTACAATGAGCAGTTCTTC.

This clonotype has ten or more counts. The chain links TRBV28 to TRBJ2-3; 9 nucleotides match TRBD1. The length of the CDR3 is 16 residues. With V trimmed by 1 base and J by 4 bases, 6 bases remained unmatched. Germline V gene sequence: CDR1 MDHEN, CDR2 SYDVKM. In DNA form, the CDR3 reads TGTGCCAGCAGTTTATTAGGGACAGGGTCTGCAGATACGCAGTATTTT. Residues: CASSLLGTGSADTQYF.

This clonotype was seen at least ten times. The rearrangement joins TRBV7-8 to TRBJ2-3; D is unresolved. This CDR3 has 15 residues. Germline lookup yields CDR1 SGHVS and CDR2 FQNEAQ. Deletions cut 5 bases from V and 0 bases from J, with 12 bases between. CDR3 sequence (DNA): TGTGCCAGCAGCCCCCGAGGCCCTAGCACAGATACGCAGTATTTT. Its protein is CASSPRGPSTDTQYF.

This clonotype has just a few counts. The chain combines TRBV7-7 with TRBJ2-1, with TRBD2 identical over 7 bases. With V trimmed by 5 bases and J by 3 bases, 4 bases remained unmatched. CDR1 and CDR2 (germline): SSHAT, FNYEAQ (reference sequence). The CDR3 length is 14 residues. CDR3 region: CASSPSGDYNEQFF. CDR3 sequence (DNA): TGTGCCAGCAGCCCCAGCGGGGACTACAATGAGCAGTTCTTC.

This clonotype was picked up many times. The V call is TRBV6-5, the J call TRBJ2-7; 7 bases match TRBD2. CDR3 size: 12 residues. The V and J ends lost 2 bases and 9 bases, in that order; junction bases with no gene match: 4. Germline CDR1 reads MNHEY; CDR2 reads SVGAGI. The CDR3 nucleotides read TGTGCCAGCAGTTACCCCTGGGGGGGGCAGTACTTC. It is translated as CASSYPWGGQYF.

The rearrangement links TRBV4-2 to TRBJ2-7, with D possibly being TRBD1 (6 bases). CDR3 length equals 15 residues. CDR1 and CDR2 (germline): LGHNA, YNFKEQ. V gave up 7 bases and J gave up 2 bases, with 18 bases separating them. CDR3 DNA sequence: TGTGCCAGCACCAAAGAACAGGGCGGTACCTACGAGCAGTACTTC. It encodes CASTKEQGGTYEQYF.

This clonotype was seen only a few times. The chain has TRBV4-1 and TRBJ2-5, with 9 bases identical to TRBD1. Germline CDR1 reads MGHRA; CDR2 reads YSYEKL. V lost 2 bases to trimming and J lost 7 bases; unmatched junction nucleotides: 26. CDR3 size: 21 residues. CDR3 in amino acids: CASSQRPQGGRDRDLRWTQYF. The CDR3 DNA reads TGCGCCAGCAGCCAAAGACCTCAAGGCGGCCGGGACAGGGACCTAAGATGGACCCAGTACTTC.

V usage is TRBV5-1 and J usage is TRBJ1-1; D is uncertain. Germline loops: CDR1 SGHRS, CDR2 YFSETQ. The CDR3 sequence is 17 residues long. V was trimmed by 4 bases and J by 1 base, leaving 20 bases between them. CDR3: CASSVLLSTEENTEAFF. The CDR3 DNA sequence: TGCGCCAGCAGCGTGCTCCTTTCTACGGAGGAGAACACTGAAGCTTTCTTT.

This clonotype was recorded only once. This chain connects TRBV7-2 to TRBJ1-6; D not certain. The germline V and J ends were trimmed by 4 bases and 6 bases, with 13 bases remaining between them. Germline loops: CDR1 SGHTA, CDR2 FQGNSA. CDR3 length: 15 amino acids. The CDR3 DNA sequence: TGTGCCAGCAGCTCCCCGGGAGCCCTTAATTCACCCCTCCACTTT. The encoded protein is CASSSPGALNSPLHF.

In this sample, this clonotype turned up many times. CDR3 amino acids: CASSSSGYGYTF. The CDR3 DNA sequence: TGTGCCAGCAGCTCATCAGGCTATGGCTACACCTTC. V and J are TRBV2 and TRBJ1-2; no definite D call. CDR3 length: 12 amino acids. Germline loops: CDR1 SNHLY, CDR2 FYNNEI. The V gene lost 6 bases and the J gene lost 4 bases, with 9 bases spanning the gap.

This clonotype was counted between two and nine times. This chain uses TRBV12-3 or TRBV12-4 with TRBJ2-7, with a weak D call TRBD2 (5 bases). With 5 bases removed from V and 5 bases from J, the gap between germline ends came to 13 bases. This CDR3 comprises 13 residues. The CDR3 region is CASSHQNGDEQYF. As DNA, the CDR3 is TGTGCCAGCAGTCATCAAAACGGGGACGAGCAGTACTTC.

This clonotype has more than one count but fewer than ten. The chain links TRBV25-1 to TRBJ2-7, with a possible D match to TRBD1 (6 bases). Trimming took off 4 bases at V and 4 bases at J, with 17 bases between the two ends. CDR3 size: 15 residues. CDR1 and CDR2 (germline): MGHDK, SYGVNS. CDR3 in amino acids: CASSGETGREYEQYF. The CDR3 nucleotides read TGTGCCAGCAGTGGCGAGACAGGAAGGGAGTACGAGCAGTACTTC.

This clonotype was found many times. The J gene is TRBJ2-1, the V gene TRBV7-2, with no clear D. This CDR3 spans 15 amino acids. V was clipped by 2 bases and J by 3 bases, with 11 bases between them. Germline CDR1 reads SGHTA; CDR2 reads FQGNSA. The CDR3 spells CASSLPGSRYNEQFF. CDR3 sequence (DNA): TGTGCCAGCAGCTTACCGGGTTCCCGCTACAATGAGCAGTTCTTC.

The CDR3 DNA sequence: TGCAGCCCCTGGCGCGGCGAGGTAGATACGCAGTATTTT. Protein product: CSPWRGEVDTQYF. The chain combines TRBV20-1 with TRBJ2-3; D is unresolved. This CDR3 has 13 residues. CDR1 is DFQATT, CDR2 SNEGSKA, per germline (reference sequence).

The J gene is TRBJ2-7, the V gene TRBV5-6, with D maybe TRBD1 (5 bases). The V end lost 2 bases, the J end lost 3 bases, and 12 bases lay between the germline ends. The CDR3 has 14 amino acids. Looked up from germline, CDR1 is SGHDT and CDR2 is YYEEEE. The CDR3 sequence: CASSLRGWDYEQYF. The CDR3 DNA is TGTGCCAGCAGCTTAAGGGGTTGGGACTACGAGCAGTACTTC.

This clonotype was seen only a few times. This chain links TRBV19 with TRBJ1-6, with D possibly matching TRBD1 (5 bases). The CDR3 runs to 13 residues. V was cut by 10 bases and J by 6 bases, with 13 bases left in between. From germline, CDR1 is LNHDA and CDR2 SQIVND (reference sequence). The CDR3 region has the DNA TGTGCCACCCAGGGTAGGGGTAATTCACCCCTCCACTTT. The encoded protein is CATQGRGNSPLHF.

This clonotype was counted at least ten times. The chain carries TRBV7-2 and TRBJ2-3; D tentatively reads TRBD1 or TRBD2 (5 bases each). Trimming took off 5 bases at V and 1 base at J, with 19 bases between the two ends. CDR3 length equals 17 residues. Germline assignment: CDR1 SGHTA and CDR2 FQGNSA. Here the CDR3 reads CASSSPPGPGGTDTQYF. CDR3 sequence (DNA): TGTGCCAGCAGCAGCCCACCGGGACCCGGGGGCACAGATACGCAGTATTTT.

This clonotype was seen only a few times. The rearrangement joins TRBV29-1 to TRBJ2-7, with D perhaps matching TRBD2 (6 bases). Germline CDR1 is SQVTM and CDR2 is ANQGSEA. This CDR3 is built from 14 residues. With 4 bases removed from V and 3 bases from J, the gap between germline ends came to 16 bases. CDR3 loop: CSVASGFGGYEQYF. The CDR3 bases are TGCAGCGTTGCAAGCGGGTTTGGAGGCTACGAGCAGTACTTC.